The 19 T cell receptor beta chains below were found in one sample sequenced in a study of Graves' ophthalmopathy and Graves' hyperthyroidism. RNA transcripts were the template, and TCR beta CDR3 regions were amplified from them. The first round was an RT-PCR with HTBI primers, and the second round was a multiplex PCR. TCRdb passed the multiplex PCR reads through MiXCR, listing each CDR3 protein once. The data contain 650,000 to 900,000 distinct CDR3 sequences, 35% to 50% of them singletons. Sequenced sample: peripheral blood. These receptors all stem from an adult man with Graves' ophthalmopathy.

About this clonotype: A much larger clone lies one base from this, so it may be a read error. V and J are TRBV7-9 and TRBJ1-1; D is ambiguous. Per germline, CDR1 SEHNR and CDR2 FQNEAQ (reference sequence). There are 15 residues in the CDR3. In DNA form, the CDR3 reads TGTGTCAGCAGAGATAGTGTTTTGTTGGGCACTGAAGCTTTCTTT. It is translated as CVSRDSVLLGTEAFF.

The chain uses TRBV29-1 and TRBJ1-4; the D gene is possibly TRBD1 (5 bases). The V gene lost 1 base and the J gene lost 7 bases, with 19 bases spanning the gap. The CDR3 length is 16 residues. Germline CDR1 SQVTM, CDR2 ANQGSEA. CDR3 sequence reads: CSVEVGYETQGEKLFF. CDR3 bases: TGCAGCGTTGAAGTGGGGTATGAGACCCAGGGTGAAAAACTGTTTTTT.

Of note for this clonotype: This clone may be a read error of a much larger clone one base away. The chain uses TRBV7-9 and TRBJ1-4; D is perhaps TRBD1 (5 bases). CDR3 size: 15 residues. Per germline, CDR1 SEHNR and CDR2 FQNEAQ (reference sequence). The CDR3 is CTSSLTGATNEKLFF. CDR3 bases: TGTACCAGCAGCTTAACAGGTGCAACTAATGAAAAACTGTTTTTT.

This clonotype was found many times. The chain uses TRBV2 and TRBJ1-4, with D possibly TRBD1 on 5 matching bases. Between the trimmed V and J ends, which lost 8 bases and 5 bases, there was a span of 12 bases. Germline lookup yields CDR1 SNHLY and CDR2 FYNNEI. The CDR3 consists of 13 residues. The CDR3 spells CASLRAPNEKLFF. The DNA for the CDR3 is TGTGCCAGCCTCAGGGCCCCGAATGAAAAACTGTTTTTT.

This clonotype has more than one count but fewer than ten. V is TRBV7-8 and J is TRBJ2-2; TRBD2 matches at 7 bases. The junction had 3 bases not matched to a gene; V was cut back by 1 base and J by 4 bases. The CDR3 consists of 15 residues. Germline CDR1 reads SGHVS; CDR2 reads FQNEAQ. The CDR3 protein is CASSLDGGSTGELFF. The CDR3 DNA follows: TGTGCCAGCAGCTTAGACGGGGGGTCCACCGGGGAGCTGTTTTTT.

This clonotype occurred many times. V gene TRBV29-1 combines with J gene TRBJ1-1, with TRBD1 matching over 8 bases. This CDR3 spans 13 amino acids. Per germline, CDR1 SQVTM and CDR2 ANQGSEA. V lost 7 bases, J lost 4 bases, and 8 bases stayed unmatched. In DNA, the CDR3 is TGCAGCGGCCGGACAGGGCAGGGCACTGAAGCTTTCTTT. Its translation: CSGRTGQGTEAFF. Together with reference TRBV29-1 and TRBJ1-1, the CDR3 gives the full variable domain: SAVISQKPSRDICQRGTSLTIQCQVDSQVTMMFWYRQQPGQSLTLIATANQGSEATYESGFVIDKFPISRPNLTFSTLTVSNMSPEDSSIYLCSGRTGQGTEAFFGQGTRLTVV.

The chain combines TRBV6-1 with TRBJ2-2; a weak D match, TRBD1 (5 bases). Germline V lookup: CDR1 MNHNS, CDR2 SASEGT. Trimming removed 6 bases from V and 4 bases from J, with 15 bases in between. The CDR3 totals 15 residues. CDR3 nucleotide sequence: TGTGCCAGCAGCCAAAGGGAACAGGCCACCGGGGAGCTGTTTTTT. This sequence encodes CASSQREQATGELFF.

In this sample, this clonotype turned up many times. The chain recombines TRBV19 with TRBJ1-6; perhaps TRBD1 as D (6 bases). Germline values: CDR1 LNHDA, CDR2 SQIVND (reference sequence). Trimming stripped 9 bases from V and 10 bases from J, with 16 bases between. The CDR3 totals 13 residues. The CDR3 is CASSPNRDSPLHF. The CDR3 DNA reads TGTGCCAGCAGCCCTAACAGGGACTCACCCCTCCACTTT.

The chain couples TRBV25-1 to TRBJ1-2, with a weak D call TRBD1 (5 bases). CDR3 length: 14 residues. Germline values: CDR1 MGHDK, CDR2 SYGVNS. The germline V and J ends were trimmed by 8 bases and 2 bases, with 15 bases remaining between them. The CDR3 DNA reads TGTGCCAGCTCACCGTCTAGACAGAACTATGGCTACACCTTC. As protein: CASSPSRQNYGYTF.

In nucleotides, the CDR3 is TGTGCCAGTAGTATGGGGAGGACTGAAGCTTTCTTT. Its protein is CASSMGRTEAFF. The chain uses TRBV19 and TRBJ1-1; no definite D call. The CDR3 covers 12 residues. The germline V gene has CDR1 LNHDA and CDR2 SQIVND (reference sequence). With 3 bases removed from V and 5 bases from J, the gap between germline ends came to 7 bases.

This clonotype was detected many times. The chain couples TRBV7-9 to TRBJ2-7; no clear D. Per germline, CDR1 SEHNR and CDR2 FQNEAQ (reference sequence). The CDR3 consists of 13 residues. Trimming took off 4 bases at V and 2 bases at J, with 9 bases between the two ends. CDR3 bases: TGTGCCAGCAGCTCTGGCTTAACCTACGAGCAGTACTTC. It specifies CASSSGLTYEQYF.

Of note for this clonotype: This may stem from a read error, because a much larger clone lies one nucleotide away. The genes are TRBV10-3 and TRBJ1-4, with D perhaps matching TRBD1 (5 bases). The V end was cut by 0 bases, the J end by 7 bases, with 21 bases between. Germline CDR1 ENHRY, CDR2 SYGVKD. This CDR3 comprises 18 residues. The CDR3 sequence: CAISESFQGTTKSEKLFF. In DNA, the CDR3 is TGTGCCATCAGTGAGTCGTTCCAGGGAACAACAAAAAGTGAAAAACTGTTTTTT.

This clonotype was detected a few times. The chain employs TRBV19 and TRBJ2-5; D ambiguous. V dropped 1 base and J dropped 5 bases, with 14 bases sitting between them. The V gene's germline CDR1 is LNHDA and CDR2 SQIVND (reference sequence). The CDR3 runs to 15 residues. The CDR3 DNA follows: TGTGCCAGTAGTATAGGAGTTGCTTCGGCGGAGACCCAGTACTTC. Amino acid sequence: CASSIGVASAETQYF.

In regard to this clonotype: At one end, the junction sequence differs from germline, possibly due to a read error. J is TRBJ2-6 and V is TRBV2; no clear D gene. The germline gives CDR1 SNHLY, CDR2 FYNNEI. The length of the CDR3 is 10 residues. In DNA, the CDR3 is TGTGCCAGCCAGGCCCACGTCCTGACTTTC. This gives the protein CASQAHVLTF.

This clonotype was seen a few times. The chain employs TRBV7-2 and TRBJ2-7; no reliable D call. Germline loops: CDR1 SGHTA, CDR2 FQGNSA. The CDR3 consists of 14 residues. Trimming removed 1 base from V and 6 bases from J, with 13 bases in between. The DNA for the CDR3 is TGTGCCAGCAGCTTAGGGGCTAGTTGGATCGAGCAGTACTTC. It codes for CASSLGASWIEQYF. The variable domain in full, with the rest retrieved from reference TRBV7-2 and TRBJ2-7, is GAGVSQSPSNKVTEKGKDVELRCDPISGHTALYWYRQSLGQGLEFLIYFQGNSAPDKSGLPSDRFSAERTGGSVSTLTIQRTQQEDSAVYLCASSLGASWIEQYFGPGTRLTVT.

This clonotype was found many times. The V gene is TRBV19, the J gene TRBJ1-2; TRBD1 is a possible D gene (5 bases). CDR3 length: 16 amino acids. V was trimmed by 6 bases and J by 4 bases, leaving 21 bases between them. CDR1 is LNHDA and CDR2 is SQIVND in the germline V gene (reference sequence). CDR3 in amino acids: CASSRTGRSSRYGYTF. CDR3 nucleotides: TGTGCCAGTAGCCGAACGGGACGAAGTTCGCGCTATGGCTACACCTTC.

The chain links TRBV9 to TRBJ2-1; a possible D gene is TRBD2 (5 bases). CDR1 and CDR2 from the germline V gene are SGDLS and YYNGEE. V shed 0 bases and J shed 6 bases, with 13 bases lying between them. The CDR3 length is 15 residues. This CDR3 is CASSVEGLASNEQFF. The CDR3 nucleotides read TGTGCCAGCAGCGTAGAAGGGCTAGCCAGCAATGAGCAGTTCTTC.

This clonotype was seen repeatedly, ten times or more. The V and J genes are TRBV14 and TRBJ1-1; the D is unclear. CDR3 length equals 13 residues. Trimming removed 6 bases from V and 0 bases from J, with 8 bases in between. Germline loops: CDR1 SGHDN, CDR2 FVKESK. CDR3 nucleotides: TGTGCCAGCAGTCAATTAATGAACACTGAAGCTTTCTTT. Protein sequence: CASSQLMNTEAFF.

In the case of this clonotype: A much larger clone lies one base from this, so it may be a read error. The chain is built from TRBV2 and TRBJ1-2; TRBD1 agrees at 7 bases. This CDR3 is built from 12 residues. Per germline, CDR1 SNHLY and CDR2 FYNNEI. CDR3 bases: TGTGCCGGCAGTACAGGGGTCTATGGCTACACCTTC. This encodes CAGSTGVYGYTF.